The T cell receptor beta chain under discussion was sequenced for a study of Graves' ophthalmopathy and Graves' hyperthyroidism. Whole-study findings and limits: Detection in blood was also observed for most expanded thyroid clonotypes above 0.001 frequency.

CDR1 and CDR2 (germline): GTSNPN, SVGIG (reference sequence). V was pared by 4 bases and J by 3 bases, with 6 bases between. This CDR3 comprises 11 residues. To note about this clonotype: Its cognate antigen is unknown.

Hyperthyroidism in these 18- to 65-year-old patients was newly diagnosed, lasting under 2 months. RNA transcripts were the source from which TCR beta CDR3 regions were amplified. Investigators did first-round RT-PCR with HTBI primers, then second-round multiplex PCR. From the multiplex PCR reads, TCRdb called clonotypes with MiXCR, one entry per CDR3 protein. The sample has approximately 540,000 distinct CDR3 sequences, roughly 39% seen once; the top ten hold roughly 4.5%. The clonotype originates from an adult man with Graves' hyperthyroidism. The V and J genes are TRBV30 and TRBJ2-5; maybe TRBD2 (5 bases). The source material was peripheral blood or thyroid tissue (not recorded which). CDR3 coding DNA: TGTGCCTGGACTAGCAAAGAGACCCAGTACTTC. It specifies CAWTSKETQYF.